This T cell receptor beta chain originates from a study of shared clonotypes between healthy human individuals. About the research overall: CD4 naive cells filled three plates per donor, CD4 memory three, CD8 naive two and CD8 memory one.

Here immunoSEQ multiplex PCR was the method, and the copy in TCRdb shows in-frame clones only, minus some. The table includes roughly 110,000 clones, 55% to 70% detected once. The CDR3 extends over 12 amino acids. V was trimmed by 0 bases and J by 8 bases, leaving 5 bases between them. Germline V lookup: CDR1 SGHRS, CDR2 YFSETQ. The sequence was obtained from a woman in her 30s in good health. The V gene is TRBV5-1, the J gene TRBJ1-4; no clear D gene. Sequencing was done on a sample of memory CD8+ T cells sorted from blood. Subset defined: CD45RO+ cells pooled with CCR7-negative TemRA cells. The CDR3 region is CASSLVQEKLFF. As DNA, the CDR3 is TGCGCCAGCAGCTTGGTCCAGGAAAAACTGTTTTTT.